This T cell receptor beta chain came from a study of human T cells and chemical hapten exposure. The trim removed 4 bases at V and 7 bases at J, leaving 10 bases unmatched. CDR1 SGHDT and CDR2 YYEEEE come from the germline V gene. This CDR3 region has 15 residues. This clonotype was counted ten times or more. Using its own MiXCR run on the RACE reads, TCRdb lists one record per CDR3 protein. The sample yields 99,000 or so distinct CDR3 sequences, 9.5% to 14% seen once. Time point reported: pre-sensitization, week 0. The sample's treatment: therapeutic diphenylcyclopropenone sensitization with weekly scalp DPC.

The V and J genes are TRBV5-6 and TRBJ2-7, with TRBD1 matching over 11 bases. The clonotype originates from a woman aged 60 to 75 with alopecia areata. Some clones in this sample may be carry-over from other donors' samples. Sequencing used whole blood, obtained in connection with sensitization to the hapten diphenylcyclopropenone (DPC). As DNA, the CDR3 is TGTGCCAGCAGCCCATGGACAGGGGGCGATCGAGAGCAGTACTTC. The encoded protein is CASSPWTGGDREQYF.